The rows below give T cell receptor beta chains drawn from one sample of a study of control samples from healthy donors and cancer patients. Clones were sequenced by immunoSEQ multiplex PCR, and TCRdb holds only the in-frame ones, with some missing. The sample has more than 120,000 clones; more than 85% are singletons. The specimen sequenced was blood. The receptors derive from a man aged 30 to 45 in good health. Each CDR3 is given with its conserved first and last residue. The D gene is left open where the match is weak. Some rows have no size entry. The others give once, few or many, or a class for an expanded clone.

TRBV11-3,-,TRBJ2-7,TRBD2,CASSVAGGPGYEQYF,TGTGCCAGCAGCGTAGCGGGGGGGCCCGGTTACGAGCAGTACTTC
TRBV5-1,-,TRBJ1-4,-,CASSLSGTGNEKLFF,TGCGCCAGCAGCTTATCCGGGACGGGGAATGAAAAACTGTTTTTT
TRBV6-5,-,TRBJ2-7,TRBD1,CASTLSGQGGDEQYF,TGTGCCAGCACTCTATCAGGACAGGGAGGCGACGAGCAGTACTTC
TRBV9,-,TRBJ1-2,-,CASSVDGGPNYGYTF,TGTGCCAGCAGCGTAGACGGGGGGCCCAACTATGGCTACACCTTC
TRBV5-1,-,TRBJ2-7,-,CASSFSLNYEQYF,TGCGCCAGCAGCTTCTCCCTGAACTACGAGCAGTACTTC
TRBV10-2,-,TRBJ1-1,-,CASGEGGMNTEAFF,TGCGCCAGCGGGGAGGGCGGGATGAACACTGAAGCTTTCTTT
TRBV6-5,few,TRBJ2-3,TRBD2,CASSYSGGADTQYF,TGTGCCAGCAGTTACAGCGGGGGGGCAGATACGCAGTATTTT
TRBV2,-,TRBJ2-4,-,CASSESRFGNIQYF,TGTGCCAGCAGTGAAAGTAGGTTTGGAAACATTCAGTACTTC
TRBV2,-,TRBJ1-4,-,CASSGAGEEKLFF,TGTGCCAGCAGTGGGGCAGGGGAAGAAAAACTGTTTTTT
TRBV10-1,-,TRBJ1-1,-,CASSEFSNTEAFF,TGCGCCAGCAGTGAGTTCTCGAACACTGAAGCTTTCTTT
TRBV29-1,-,TRBJ2-1,-,CSGRDHYNEQFF,TGCAGCGGCCGGGACCATTACAATGAGCAGTTCTTC
TRBV27,-,TRBJ1-1,TRBD1,CASSLEGTGNTEAFF,TGTGCCAGCAGTTTAGAGGGGACAGGGAACACTGAAGCTTTCTTT
TRBV6-1,-,TRBJ1-1,-,CASSDAGTMNTEAFF,TGTGCCAGCAGTGATGCGGGTACTATGAACACTGAAGCTTTCTTT
TRBV4-1,-,TRBJ1-4,-,CASSQDSGSNEKLFF,TGCGCCAGCAGCCAAGATTCAGGGTCCAATGAAAAACTGTTTTTT
TRBV5-4,-,TRBJ2-5,-,CASSSPYQETQYF,TGTGCCAGCAGCTCACCGTACCAAGAGACCCAGTACTTC
TRBV2,once,TRBJ1-1,TRBD1,CASGDRVTEAFF,TGTGCCAGCGGGGACAGGGTGACTGAAGCTTTCTTT
TRBV3-1/TRBV3-2,-,TRBJ1-2,-,CASSQDRGYVPTRLADYGYTF,TGTGCCAGCAGCCAAGATAGGGGGTATGTTCCAACCCGACTGGCGGACTATGGCTACACCTTC
TRBV27,-,TRBJ1-6,TRBD1,CASMPGGFYSPLHF,TGTGCCAGCATGCCAGGGGGCTTCTATTCACCCCTCCACTTT
TRBV12-5,-,TRBJ1-1,TRBD1,CASGLNRGRTEAFF,TGTGCTAGTGGTTTGAACAGGGGCAGGACTGAAGCTTTCTTT
TRBV10-2,once,TRBJ1-1,-,CASSEYPGKYTEAFF,TGCGCCAGCAGTGAATATCCAGGGAAGTACACTGAAGCTTTCTTT
TRBV30,-,TRBJ2-3,-,CAWREPTDTQYF,TGTGCCTGGCGGGAACCCACAGATACGCAGTATTTT
TRBV18,-,TRBJ2-4,TRBD2,CASSPTSGGAGIQYF,TGTGCCAGCTCCCCGACTAGCGGGGGGGCCGGCATTCAGTACTTC
TRBV4-1,-,TRBJ2-4,-,CASSQGWGTLDIQYF,TGCGCCAGCAGCCAAGGTTGGGGGACGTTGGACATTCAGTACTTC
TRBV11-3,-,TRBJ2-3,-,CASSHGRANTQYF,TGTGCCAGCAGCCATGGACGGGCCAATACGCAGTATTTT
TRBV5-4,-,TRBJ1-1,TRBD1,CASSLIDRASDTEAFF,TGTGCCAGCAGCTTGATCGACAGGGCGTCTGACACTGAAGCTTTCTTT
TRBV9,once,TRBJ1-2,TRBD1,CASTSLTGNYGYTF,TGTGCCAGCACCAGCCTGACAGGGAACTATGGCTACACCTTC
TRBV11-2,-,TRBJ1-6,-,CASTKGGNSPLHF,TGTGCCAGTACAAAGGGGGGGAATTCACCCCTCCACTTT
TRBV25-1,-,TRBJ1-2,-,CASSEYGGYTF,TGTGCCAGCAGTGAATATGGGGGCTACACCTTC
TRBV27,-,TRBJ2-6,-,CASGSLGAGANVLTF,TGTGCCAGCGGCAGTTTGGGGGCTGGGGCCAACGTCCTGACTTTC
TRBV7-9,-,TRBJ2-7,TRBD1,CASSSSRDSSYEQYF,TGTGCCAGCAGCAGCAGCCGGGACAGTTCCTACGAGCAGTACTTC
TRBV5-4,-,TRBJ2-4,TRBD1,CASSLDRGNIQYF,TGTGCCAGCAGCTTGGACAGGGGAAACATTCAGTACTTC
TRBV7-8,once,TRBJ1-3,-,CASSLGVGNTIYF,TGTGCCAGCAGCTTGGGGGTTGGAAACACCATATATTTT
TRBV12-3/TRBV12-4,few,TRBJ1-5,TRBD1,CASGTDYQPQHF,TGTGCCAGCGGGACAGATTATCAGCCCCAGCATTTT
TRBV11-1,-,TRBJ2-7,-,CASRGSYEQYF,TGTGCCAGCAGGGGCTCCTACGAGCAGTACTTC